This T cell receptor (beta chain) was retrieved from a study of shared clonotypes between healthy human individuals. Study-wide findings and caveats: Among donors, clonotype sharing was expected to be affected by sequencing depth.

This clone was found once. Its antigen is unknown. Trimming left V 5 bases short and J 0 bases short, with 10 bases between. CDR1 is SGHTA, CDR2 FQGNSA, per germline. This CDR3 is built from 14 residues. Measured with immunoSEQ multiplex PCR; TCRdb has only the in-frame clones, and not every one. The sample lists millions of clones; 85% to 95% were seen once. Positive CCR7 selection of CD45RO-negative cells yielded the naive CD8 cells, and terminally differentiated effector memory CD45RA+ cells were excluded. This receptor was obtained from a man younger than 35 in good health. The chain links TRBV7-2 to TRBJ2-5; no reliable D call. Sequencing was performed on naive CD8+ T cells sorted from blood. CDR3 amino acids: CASSLSPDQETQYF. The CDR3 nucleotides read TGTGCCAGCAGCCTTAGTCCTGACCAAGAGACCCAGTACTTC.